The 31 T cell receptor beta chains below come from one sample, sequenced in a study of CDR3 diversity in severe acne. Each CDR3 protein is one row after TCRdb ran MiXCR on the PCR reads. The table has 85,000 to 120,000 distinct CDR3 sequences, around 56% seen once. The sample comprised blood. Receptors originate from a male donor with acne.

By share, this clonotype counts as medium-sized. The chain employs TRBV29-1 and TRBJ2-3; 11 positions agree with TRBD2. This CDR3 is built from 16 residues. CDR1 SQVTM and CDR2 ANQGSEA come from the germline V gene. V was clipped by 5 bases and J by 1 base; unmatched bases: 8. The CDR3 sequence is CSVLGASGRRTDTQYF. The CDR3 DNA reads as TGCAGCGTTTTGGGAGCTAGCGGGAGGCGCACAGATACGCAGTATTTT.

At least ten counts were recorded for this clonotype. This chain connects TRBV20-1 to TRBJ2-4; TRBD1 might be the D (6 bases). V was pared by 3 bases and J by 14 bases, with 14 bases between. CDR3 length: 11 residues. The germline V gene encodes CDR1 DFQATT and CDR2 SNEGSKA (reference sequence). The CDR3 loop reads CSASSSGEKYF. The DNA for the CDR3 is TGCAGTGCTAGTAGCTCAGGGGAAAAGTACTTC.

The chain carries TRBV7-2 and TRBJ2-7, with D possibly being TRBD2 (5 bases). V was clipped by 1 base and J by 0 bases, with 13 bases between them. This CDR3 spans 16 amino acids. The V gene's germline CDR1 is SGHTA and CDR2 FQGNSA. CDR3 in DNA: TGTGCCAGCAGCTTAGGTAGCGAGCAGAGCTCCTACGAGCAGTACTTC. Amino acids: CASSLGSEQSSYEQYF.

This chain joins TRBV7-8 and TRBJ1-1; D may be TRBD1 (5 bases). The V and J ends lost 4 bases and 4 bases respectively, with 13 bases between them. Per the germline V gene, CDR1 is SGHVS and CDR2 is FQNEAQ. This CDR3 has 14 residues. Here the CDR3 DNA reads TGTGCCAGCAGCTCTGGGGCAGTGGGCACTGAAGCTTTCTTT. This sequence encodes CASSSGAVGTEAFF.

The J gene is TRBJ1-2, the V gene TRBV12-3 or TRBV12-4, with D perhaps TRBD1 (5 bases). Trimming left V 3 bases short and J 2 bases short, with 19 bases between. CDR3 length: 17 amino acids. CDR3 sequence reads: CASSFLDMDKGNYGYTF. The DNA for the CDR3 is TGTGCCAGCAGTTTCTTAGACATGGACAAGGGAAACTATGGCTACACCTTC.

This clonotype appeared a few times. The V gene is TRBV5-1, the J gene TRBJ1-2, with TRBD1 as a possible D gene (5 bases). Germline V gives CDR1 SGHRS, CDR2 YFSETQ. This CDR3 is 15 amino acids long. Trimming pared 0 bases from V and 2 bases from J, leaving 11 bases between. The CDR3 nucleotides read TGCGCCAGCAGCTTGGAAAAGGGGCACAACTATGGCTACACCTTC. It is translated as CASSLEKGHNYGYTF.

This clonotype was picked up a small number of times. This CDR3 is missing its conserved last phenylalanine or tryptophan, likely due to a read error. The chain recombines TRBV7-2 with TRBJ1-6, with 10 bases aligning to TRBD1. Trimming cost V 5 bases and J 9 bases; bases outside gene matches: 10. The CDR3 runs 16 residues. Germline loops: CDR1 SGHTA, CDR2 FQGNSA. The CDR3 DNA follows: TGTGCCAGCAGCCCTACGGGACAGGGGAATGGTTCACCCCTCCACTCT. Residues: CASSPTGQGNGSPLHS.

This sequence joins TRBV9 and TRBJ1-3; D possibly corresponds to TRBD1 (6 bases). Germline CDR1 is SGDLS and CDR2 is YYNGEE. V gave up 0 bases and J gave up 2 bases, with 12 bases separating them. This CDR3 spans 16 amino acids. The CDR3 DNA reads TGTGCCAGCAGCGTAGGCGGGGGCAACCCTGGAAACACCATATATTTT. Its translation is CASSVGGGNPGNTIYF.

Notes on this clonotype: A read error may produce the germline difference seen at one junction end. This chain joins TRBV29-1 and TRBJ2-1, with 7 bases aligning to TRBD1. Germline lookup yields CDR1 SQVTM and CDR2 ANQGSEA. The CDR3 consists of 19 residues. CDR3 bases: TGCGGCGTTCTGCCCTATCTCGGGACAGAACTTTCAAGTTACAATGAGCAGTCCTTC. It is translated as CGVLPYLGTELSSYNEQSF.

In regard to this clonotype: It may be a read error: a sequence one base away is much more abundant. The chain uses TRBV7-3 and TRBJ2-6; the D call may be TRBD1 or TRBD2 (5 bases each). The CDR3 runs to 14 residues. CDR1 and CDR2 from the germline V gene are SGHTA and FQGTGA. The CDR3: CASSDPSGANVPTF. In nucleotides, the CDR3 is TGTGCCAGCAGCGACCCTTCCGGGGCCAACGTCCCGACTTTC.

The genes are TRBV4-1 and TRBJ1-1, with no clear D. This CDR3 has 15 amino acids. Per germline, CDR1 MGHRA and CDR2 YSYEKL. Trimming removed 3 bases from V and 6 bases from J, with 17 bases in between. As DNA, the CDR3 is TGCGCCAGCAGCCATGCATCGGGTTTAGTCGCTGAAGCTTTCTTT. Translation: CASSHASGLVAEAFF.

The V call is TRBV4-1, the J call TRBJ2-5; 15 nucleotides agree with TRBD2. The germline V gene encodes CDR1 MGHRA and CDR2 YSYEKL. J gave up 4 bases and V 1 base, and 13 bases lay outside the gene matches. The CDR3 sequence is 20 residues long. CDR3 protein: CASSQGRTSGRARLGETQYF. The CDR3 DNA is TGCGCCAGCAGCCAAGGCCGGACTAGCGGGAGGGCCCGTCTTGGAGAGACCCAGTACTTC.

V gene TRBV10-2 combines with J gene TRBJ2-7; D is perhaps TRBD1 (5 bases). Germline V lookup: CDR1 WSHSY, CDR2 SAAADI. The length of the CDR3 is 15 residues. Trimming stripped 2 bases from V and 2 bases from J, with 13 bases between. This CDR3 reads CASSEGAGHPYEQYF. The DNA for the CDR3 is TGCGCCAGCAGTGAGGGGGCAGGGCACCCCTACGAGCAGTACTTC.

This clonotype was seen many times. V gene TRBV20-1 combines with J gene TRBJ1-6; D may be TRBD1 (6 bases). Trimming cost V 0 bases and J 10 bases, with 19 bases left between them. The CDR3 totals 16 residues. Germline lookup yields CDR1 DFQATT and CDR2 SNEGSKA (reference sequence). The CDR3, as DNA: TGCAGTGCTAGAGATCAGGATGCAGGGGAAACATCACCCCTCCACTTT. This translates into CSARDQDAGETSPLHF.

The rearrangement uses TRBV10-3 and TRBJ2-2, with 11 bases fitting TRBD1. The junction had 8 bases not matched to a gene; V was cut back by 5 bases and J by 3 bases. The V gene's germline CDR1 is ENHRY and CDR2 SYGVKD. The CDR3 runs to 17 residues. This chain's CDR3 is CAISNGQGAYYTGELFF. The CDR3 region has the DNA TGTGCCATCAGTAACGGACAGGGGGCCTACTACACCGGGGAGCTGTTTTTT.

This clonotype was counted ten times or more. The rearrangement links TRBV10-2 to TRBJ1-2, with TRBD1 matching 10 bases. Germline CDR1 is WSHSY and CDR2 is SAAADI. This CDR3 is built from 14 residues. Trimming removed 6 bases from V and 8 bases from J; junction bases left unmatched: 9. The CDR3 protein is CASRLFGTGDGYTF. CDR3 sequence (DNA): TGCGCCAGCAGGCTATTCGGGACAGGGGACGGCTACACCTTC.

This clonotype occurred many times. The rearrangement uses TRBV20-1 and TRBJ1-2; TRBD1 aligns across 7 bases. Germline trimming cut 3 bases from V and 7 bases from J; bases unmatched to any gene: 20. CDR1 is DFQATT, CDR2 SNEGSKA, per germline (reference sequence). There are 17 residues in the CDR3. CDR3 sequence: CSASLTPATGSRRGYTF. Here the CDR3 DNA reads TGCAGTGCTAGTCTCACCCCAGCGACAGGGAGTCGTCGTGGCTACACCTTC.

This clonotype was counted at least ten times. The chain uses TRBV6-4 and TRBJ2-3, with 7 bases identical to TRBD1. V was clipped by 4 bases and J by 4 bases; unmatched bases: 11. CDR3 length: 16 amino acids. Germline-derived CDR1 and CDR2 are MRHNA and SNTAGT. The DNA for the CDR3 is TGTGCCAGCAGTGCTCGGACAGGTAGTATGTCAGATACGCAGTATTTT. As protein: CASSARTGSMSDTQYF.

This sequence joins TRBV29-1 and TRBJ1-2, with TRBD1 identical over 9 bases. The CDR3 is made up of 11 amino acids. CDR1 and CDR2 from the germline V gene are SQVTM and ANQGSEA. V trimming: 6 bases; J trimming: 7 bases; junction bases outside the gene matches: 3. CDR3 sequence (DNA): TGCAGCGTACGGGACAGGGTTGGCTACACCTTC. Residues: CSVRDRVGYTF. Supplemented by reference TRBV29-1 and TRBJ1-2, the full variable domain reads SAVISQKPSRDICQRGTSLTIQCQVDSQVTMMFWYRQQPGQSLTLIATANQGSEATYESGFVIDKFPISRPNLTFSTLTVSNMSPEDSSIYLCSVRDRVGYTFGSGTRLTVV.

CDR3 nucleotides: TGCAGCGCTCAGTCGACAGGGTTAACCTATGGCTACACCTTC. Protein sequence: CSAQSTGLTYGYTF. The chain carries TRBV29-1 and TRBJ1-2, with TRBD1 matching 7 bases. From germline, CDR1 is SQVTM and CDR2 ANQGSEA. V trimming: 7 bases; J trimming: 4 bases; junction bases outside the gene matches: 12. The CDR3 sequence is 14 residues long.

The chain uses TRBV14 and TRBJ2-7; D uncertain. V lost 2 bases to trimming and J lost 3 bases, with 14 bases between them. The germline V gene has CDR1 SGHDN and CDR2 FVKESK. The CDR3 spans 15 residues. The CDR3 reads CASSQTGSHYYEQYF. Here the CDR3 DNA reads TGTGCCAGCAGCCAAACTGGTTCCCACTACTACGAGCAGTACTTC. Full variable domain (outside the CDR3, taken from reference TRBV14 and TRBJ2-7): EAGVTQFPSHSVIEKGQTVTLRCDPISGHDNLYWYRRVMGKEIKFLLHFVKESKQDESGMPNNRFLAERTGGTYSTLKVQPAELEDSGVYFCASSQTGSHYYEQYFGPGTRLTVT.

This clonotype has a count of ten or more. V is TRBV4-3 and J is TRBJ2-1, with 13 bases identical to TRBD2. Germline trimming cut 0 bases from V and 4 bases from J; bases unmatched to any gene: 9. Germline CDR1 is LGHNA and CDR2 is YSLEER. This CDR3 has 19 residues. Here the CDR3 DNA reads TGCGCCAGCAGCCAAGACGTTGGACTAGCGGGAGTGGATTACAATGAGCAGTTCTTC. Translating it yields CASSQDVGLAGVDYNEQFF.

CDR3 DNA sequence: TGTGCCACCCAAGGGGGCGGGAGCCCCTATAACACCGGGGAGCTGTTTTTT. As protein: CATQGGGSPYNTGELFF. The chain joins TRBV28 to TRBJ2-2; D might be TRBD1 or TRBD2, each matching 7 bases. V lost 10 bases and J 2 bases, leaving 23 bases between the germline ends. The CDR3 is made up of 17 amino acids. In germline, CDR1 is MDHEN, CDR2 SYDVKM.

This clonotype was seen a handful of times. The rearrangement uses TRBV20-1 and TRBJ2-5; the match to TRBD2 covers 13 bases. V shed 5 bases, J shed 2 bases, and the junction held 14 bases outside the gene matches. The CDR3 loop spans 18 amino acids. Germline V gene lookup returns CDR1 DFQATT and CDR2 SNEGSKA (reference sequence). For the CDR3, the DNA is TGCAGTGCTCCACCCCGACCGGGACTAGCGGGATGGCAAGAGACCCAGTACTTC. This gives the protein CSAPPRPGLAGWQETQYF.

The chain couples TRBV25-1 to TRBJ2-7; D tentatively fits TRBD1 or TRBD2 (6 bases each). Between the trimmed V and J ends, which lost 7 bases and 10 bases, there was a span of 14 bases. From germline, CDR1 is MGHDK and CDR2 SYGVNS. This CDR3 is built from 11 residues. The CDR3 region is CASMGAGSQYF. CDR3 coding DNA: TGTGCCAGCATGGGGGCGGGGTCCCAGTACTTC.

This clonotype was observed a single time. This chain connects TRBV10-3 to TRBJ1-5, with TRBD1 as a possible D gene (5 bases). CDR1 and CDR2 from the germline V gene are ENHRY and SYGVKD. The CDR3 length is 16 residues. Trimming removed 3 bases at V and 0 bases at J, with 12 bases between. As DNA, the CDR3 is TGTGCCATCAGTGACGCGACAGCGGATAGCAATCAGCCCCAGCATTTT. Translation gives CAISDATADSNQPQHF.

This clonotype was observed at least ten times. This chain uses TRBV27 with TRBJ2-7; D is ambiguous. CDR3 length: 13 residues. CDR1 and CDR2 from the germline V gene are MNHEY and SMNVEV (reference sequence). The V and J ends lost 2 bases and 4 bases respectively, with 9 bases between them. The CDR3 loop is CASSLGSLYEQYF. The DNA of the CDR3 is TGTGCCAGCAGTTTAGGTAGCCTTTACGAGCAGTACTTC.

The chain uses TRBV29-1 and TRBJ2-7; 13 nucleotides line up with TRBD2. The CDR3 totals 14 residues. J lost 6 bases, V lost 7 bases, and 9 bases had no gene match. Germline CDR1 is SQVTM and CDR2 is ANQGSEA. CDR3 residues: CSGAGLAGEFEQYF. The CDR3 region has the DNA TGCAGCGGCGCTGGACTAGCGGGAGAATTCGAGCAGTACTTC.

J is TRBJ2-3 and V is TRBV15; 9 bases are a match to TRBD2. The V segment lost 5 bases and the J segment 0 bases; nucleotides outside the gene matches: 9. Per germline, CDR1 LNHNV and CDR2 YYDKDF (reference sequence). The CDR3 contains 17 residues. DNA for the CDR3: TGTGCCACCAGCCAAGGGGGTAGCGGGAGCAGCACAGATACGCAGTATTTT. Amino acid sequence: CATSQGGSGSSTDTQYF.

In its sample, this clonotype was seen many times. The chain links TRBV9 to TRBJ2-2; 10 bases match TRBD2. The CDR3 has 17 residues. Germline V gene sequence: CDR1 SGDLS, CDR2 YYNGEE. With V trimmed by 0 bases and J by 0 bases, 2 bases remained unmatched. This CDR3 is CASSVGGLASNTGELFF. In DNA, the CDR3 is TGTGCCAGCAGCGTAGGGGGACTAGCGTCGAACACCGGGGAGCTGTTTTTT.

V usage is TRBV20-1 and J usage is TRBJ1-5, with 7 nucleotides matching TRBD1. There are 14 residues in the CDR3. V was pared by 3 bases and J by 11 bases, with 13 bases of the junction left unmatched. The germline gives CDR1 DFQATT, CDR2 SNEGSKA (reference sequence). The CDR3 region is CSARVSGDSKAQHF. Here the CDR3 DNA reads TGCAGTGCTAGGGTCTCGGGGGACAGCAAGGCCCAGCATTTT.